This T cell receptor beta chain was documented in a study of OX40 agonist ivuxolimab in advanced cancers. Study-wide context: People in dose escalation had one of these cancers: hepatocellular carcinoma, melanoma, renal cell or head and neck cancer. A mean age of approximately 58 years, range 23 to 79, was recorded, and 80% to 90% were male. Study results and limitations: Clonal expansion among partial responders at 0.1-3.0 mg/kg ranked near the lowest.

Method: immunoSEQ multiplex PCR; TCRdb's copy keeps in-frame clones and lacks some. The table lists tens of thousands of clones, roughly four fifths of them singletons. Only one count was recorded for this clone. Antigen unknown. The study sampled blood at baseline, cycle 4 day 1, and cycle 7 day 1. Trimming shortened V by 1 base and J by 3 bases, and 9 bases separated the two germline ends. The CDR3 is made up of 14 amino acids. CDR1 and CDR2 (germline): SEHNR, FQNEAQ (reference sequence). This receptor was obtained from an adult with an advanced solid tumor such as melanoma, head and neck, liver or kidney cancer. Material: CD4+ or CD8+ T cells sorted from blood, obtained in a trial of the OX40 agonist ivuxolimab. This sequence joins TRBV7-9 and TRBJ2-5; unclear D gene. The CDR3 bases are TGTGCCAGCAGCTTAGGACCAGTGGAAGAGACCCAGTACTTC. Protein: CASSLGPVEETQYF.